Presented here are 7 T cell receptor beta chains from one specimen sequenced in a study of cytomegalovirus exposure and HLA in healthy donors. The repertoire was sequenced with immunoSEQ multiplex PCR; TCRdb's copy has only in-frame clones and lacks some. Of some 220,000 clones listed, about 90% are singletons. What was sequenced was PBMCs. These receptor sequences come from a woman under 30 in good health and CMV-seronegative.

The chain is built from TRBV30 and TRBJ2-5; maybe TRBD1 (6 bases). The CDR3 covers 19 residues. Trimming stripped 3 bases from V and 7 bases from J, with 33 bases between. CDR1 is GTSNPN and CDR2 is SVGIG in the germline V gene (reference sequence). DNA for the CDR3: TGTGCCTGGAGAAACCAAGGGGACACGCCGGGAAACCCCCGGGGGACCCAGTACTTC. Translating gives CAWRNQGDTPGNPRGTQYF.

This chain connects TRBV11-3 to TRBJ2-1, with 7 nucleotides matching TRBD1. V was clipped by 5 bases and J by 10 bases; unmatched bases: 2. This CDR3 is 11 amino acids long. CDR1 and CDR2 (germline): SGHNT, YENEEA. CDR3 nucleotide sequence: TGTGCCAGCAGCGAGACAGGGGAGCAGTTCTTC. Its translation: CASSETGEQFF.

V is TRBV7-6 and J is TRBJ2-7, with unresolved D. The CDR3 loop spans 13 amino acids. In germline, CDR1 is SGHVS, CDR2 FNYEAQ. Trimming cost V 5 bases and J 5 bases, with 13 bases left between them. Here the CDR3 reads CASSPTPYNEQYF. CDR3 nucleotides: TGTGCCAGCAGCCCCACCCCATACAACGAGCAGTACTTC.

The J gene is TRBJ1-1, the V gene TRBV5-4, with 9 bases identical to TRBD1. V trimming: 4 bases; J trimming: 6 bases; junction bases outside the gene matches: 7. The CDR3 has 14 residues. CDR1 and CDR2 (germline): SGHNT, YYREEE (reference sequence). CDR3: CASSHTGGSAEAFF. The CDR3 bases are TGTGCCAGCAGCCACACAGGGGGCAGCGCTGAAGCTTTCTTT.

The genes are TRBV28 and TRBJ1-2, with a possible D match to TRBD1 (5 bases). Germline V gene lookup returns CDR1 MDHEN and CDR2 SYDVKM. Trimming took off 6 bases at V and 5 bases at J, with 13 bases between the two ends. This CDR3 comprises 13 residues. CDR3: CASSPPRAYGYTF. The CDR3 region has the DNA TGTGCCAGCAGCCCCCCCAGGGCGTATGGCTACACCTTC.

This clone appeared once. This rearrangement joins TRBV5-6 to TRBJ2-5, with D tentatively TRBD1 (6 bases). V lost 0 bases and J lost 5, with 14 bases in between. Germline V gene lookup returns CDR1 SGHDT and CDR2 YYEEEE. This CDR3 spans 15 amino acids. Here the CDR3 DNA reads TGTGCCAGCAGCTTGGGTCAGGGGAAAGGGGAGACCCAGTACTTC. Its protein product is CASSLGQGKGETQYF.

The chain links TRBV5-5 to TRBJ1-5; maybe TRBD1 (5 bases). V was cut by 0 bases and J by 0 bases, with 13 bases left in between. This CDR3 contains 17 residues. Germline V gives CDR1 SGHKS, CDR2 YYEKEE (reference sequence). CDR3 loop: CASSLGQRPGSNQPQHF. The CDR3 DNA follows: TGTGCCAGCAGCTTGGGACAGCGTCCCGGTAGCAATCAGCCCCAGCATTTT.